The TCR beta chain described here comes from a study of T cell responses to AZD1222 COVID-19 vaccine. Study at large: Researchers grouped second doses given at about 4 or about 12 weeks into one pool. Study findings and constraints: Baseline seropositivity characterized only six AZD1222 recipients. CD4 TCRs covered the whole spike, strongest at regions 160-218 and 743-854.

As concerns this clone: Antigen unknown.

Profiled with immunoSEQ multiplex PCR; TCRdb holds only in-frame clones, not every one. The table records about 130,000 clones, around 87% of them present only once. The CDR3 length is 15 residues. V lost 5 bases, J lost 6 bases, and 8 bases stayed unmatched. Germline-derived CDR1 and CDR2 are SGHTA and FQGNSA. The sample consisted of peripheral blood, taken on day 0 of AZD1222 vaccination. The clonotype comes from an adult in good health. This rearrangement joins TRBV7-2 to TRBJ2-7, with 12 bases lining up with TRBD2. The chain's CDR3 is CASSPSRTSGAEQYF. CDR3 DNA: TGTGCCAGCAGCCCCAGCCGGACTAGCGGGGCCGAGCAGTACTTC.